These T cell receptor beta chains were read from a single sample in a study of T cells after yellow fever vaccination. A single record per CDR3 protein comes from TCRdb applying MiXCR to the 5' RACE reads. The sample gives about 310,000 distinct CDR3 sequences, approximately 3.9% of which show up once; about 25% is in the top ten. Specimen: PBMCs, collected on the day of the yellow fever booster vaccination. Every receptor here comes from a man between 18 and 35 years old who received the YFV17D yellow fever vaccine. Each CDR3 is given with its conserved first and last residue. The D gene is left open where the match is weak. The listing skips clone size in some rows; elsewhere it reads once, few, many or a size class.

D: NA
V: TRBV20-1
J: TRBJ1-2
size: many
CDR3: CSAGPGPPGSF
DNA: TGCAGTGCCGGCCCGGGCCCCCCCGGATCCTTC

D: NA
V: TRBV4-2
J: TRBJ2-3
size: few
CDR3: CASSQARLDRTDTQYF
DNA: TGTGCCAGCAGCCAAGCTAGACTCGACCGCACAGATACGCAGTATTTT

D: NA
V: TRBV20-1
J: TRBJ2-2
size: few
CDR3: CSASSTGTPNTGELFF
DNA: TGCAGTGCTAGCTCAACCGGGACACCGAACACCGGGGAGCTGTTTTTT

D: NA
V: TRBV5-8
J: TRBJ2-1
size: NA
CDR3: CASRSRKAWTSYNEQFF
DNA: TGTGCCAGCAGGTCAAGGAAGGCGTGGACCTCCTACAATGAGCAGTTCTTC

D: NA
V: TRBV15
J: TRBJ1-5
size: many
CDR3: CATSRVLNQPQHF
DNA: TGTGCCACCAGCAGAGTTTTAAATCAGCCCCAGCATTTT

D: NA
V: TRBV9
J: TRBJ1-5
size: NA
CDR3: CASSDRFNNQPQHF
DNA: TGTGCCAGCAGCGACCGGTTTAACAATCAGCCCCAGCATTTT

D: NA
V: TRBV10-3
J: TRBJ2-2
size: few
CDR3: CAISVGGPHTGELFF
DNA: TGTGCCATCAGTGTGGGGGGGCCGCATACCGGGGAGCTGTTTTTT

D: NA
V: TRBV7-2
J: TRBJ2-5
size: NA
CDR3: CASSLATWDGETQYF
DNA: TGTGCCAGCAGCTTAGCTACGTGGGATGGGGAGACCCAGTACTTC

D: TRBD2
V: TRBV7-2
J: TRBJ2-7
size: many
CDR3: CASSSQRGPSYEQYF
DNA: TGTGCCAGCAGCTCCCAGCGGGGGCCCTCCTACGAGCAGTACTTC

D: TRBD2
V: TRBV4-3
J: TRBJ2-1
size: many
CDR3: CASSQERGFHNEQFF
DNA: TGCGCCAGCAGCCAAGAGCGGGGGTTCCACAATGAGCAGTTCTTC

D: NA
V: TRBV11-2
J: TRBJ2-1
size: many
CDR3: CASRGLSGGRSYNEQFF
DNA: TGTGCCAGCAGGGGACTCAGTGGCGGTAGGTCCTACAATGAGCAGTTCTTC

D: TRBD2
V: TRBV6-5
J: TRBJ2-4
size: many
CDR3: CASSRLAGETNIQYF
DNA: TGTGCCAGCAGCCGACTAGCGGGGGAGACAAACATTCAGTACTTC

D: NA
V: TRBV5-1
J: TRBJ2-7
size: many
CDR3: CASSLFQPITYEQYF
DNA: TGCGCCAGCAGCTTGTTCCAGCCCATAACCTACGAGCAGTACTTC

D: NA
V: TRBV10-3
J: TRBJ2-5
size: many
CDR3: CAISGTSKETQYF
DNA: TGTGCCATCAGTGGGACTTCGAAAGAGACCCAGTACTTC

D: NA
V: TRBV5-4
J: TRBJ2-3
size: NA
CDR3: CASTTWGAATDTQYF
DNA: TGTGCCAGCACCACGTGGGGGGCGGCCACAGATACGCAGTATTTT

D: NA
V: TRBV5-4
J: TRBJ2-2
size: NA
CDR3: CASSLALASNTGELFF
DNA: TGTGCCAGCAGCTTGGCCTTGGCATCGAACACCGGGGAGCTGTTTTTT

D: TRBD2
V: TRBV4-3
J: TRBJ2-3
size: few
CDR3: CASSQVWERGADTDTQYF
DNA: TGCGCCAGCAGCCAAGTTTGGGAGCGGGGGGCCGATACAGATACGCAGTATTTT

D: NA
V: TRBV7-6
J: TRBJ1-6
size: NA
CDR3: CASSKQGSHSPLHF
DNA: TGTGCCAGCAGCAAACAGGGTTCCCATTCACCCCTCCACTTT

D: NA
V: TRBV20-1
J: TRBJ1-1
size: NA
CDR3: CSARDLGEGVEAFF
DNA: TGCAGTGCTAGAGATTTAGGGGAAGGCGTTGAAGCTTTCTTT

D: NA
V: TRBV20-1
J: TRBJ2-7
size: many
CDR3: CSAPDALVGSYEQYF
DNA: TGCAGTGCACCCGACGCCCTGGTGGGGTCCTACGAGCAGTACTTC

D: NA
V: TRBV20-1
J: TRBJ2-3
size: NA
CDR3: CSARDPQFTDTQYF
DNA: TGCAGTGCTAGAGATCCCCAGTTTACAGATACGCAGTATTTT

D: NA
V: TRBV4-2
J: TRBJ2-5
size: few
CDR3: CASSQEGQETQYF
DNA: TGTGCCAGCAGCCAAGAAGGGCAAGAGACCCAGTACTTC

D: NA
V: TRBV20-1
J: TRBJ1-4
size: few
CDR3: CSARAPIRAFFPNEKLFF
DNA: TGCAGTGCTAGAGCCCCGATCCGGGCATTCTTTCCCAATGAAAAACTGTTTTTT

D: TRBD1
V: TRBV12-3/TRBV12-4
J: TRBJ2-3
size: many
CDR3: CASSRQGGVTDTQYF
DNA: TGTGCCAGCAGCCGACAGGGGGGGGTGACAGATACGCAGTATTTT

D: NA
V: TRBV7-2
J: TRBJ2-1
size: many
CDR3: CASSSGTPWNEQFF
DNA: TGTGCCAGCAGCTCCGGGACTCCTTGGAATGAGCAGTTCTTC

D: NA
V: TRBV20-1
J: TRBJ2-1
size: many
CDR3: CSARDPLRLNEQFF
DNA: TGCAGTGCTAGAGATCCATTGCGACTCAATGAGCAGTTCTTC

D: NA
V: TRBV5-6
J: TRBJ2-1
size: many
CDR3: CASSLVGPGDEQFF
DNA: TGTGCCAGCAGCTTGGTGGGGCCTGGGGATGAGCAGTTCTTC

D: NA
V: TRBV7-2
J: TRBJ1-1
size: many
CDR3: CASSSIGTGNTEAFF
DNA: TGTGCCAGCAGCTCGATTGGGACGGGGAACACTGAAGCTTTCTTT

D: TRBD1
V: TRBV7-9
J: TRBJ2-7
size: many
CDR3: CASSSYPGQPTYEQYF
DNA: TGTGCCAGCAGCTCCTACCCGGGACAGCCCACCTACGAGCAGTACTTC

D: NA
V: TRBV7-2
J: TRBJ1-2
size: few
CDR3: CASSLATLDGYTF
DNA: TGTGCCAGCAGCTTAGCGACTTTAGATGGCTACACCTTC

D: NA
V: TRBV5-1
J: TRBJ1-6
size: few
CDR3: CASSLWTEDNSPLHF
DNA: TGCGCCAGCAGCCTATGGACGGAGGATAATTCACCCCTCCACTTT